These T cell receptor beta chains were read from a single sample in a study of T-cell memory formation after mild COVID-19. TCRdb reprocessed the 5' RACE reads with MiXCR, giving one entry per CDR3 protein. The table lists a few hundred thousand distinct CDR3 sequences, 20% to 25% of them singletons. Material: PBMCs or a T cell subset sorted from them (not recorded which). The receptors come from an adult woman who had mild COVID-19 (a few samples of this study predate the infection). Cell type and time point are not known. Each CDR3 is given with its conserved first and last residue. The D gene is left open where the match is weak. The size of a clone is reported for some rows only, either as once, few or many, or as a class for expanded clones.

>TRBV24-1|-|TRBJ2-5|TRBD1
CATSDFNRGHETQYF
TGTGCCACCAGTGATTTTAACAGGGGGCATGAGACCCAGTACTTC
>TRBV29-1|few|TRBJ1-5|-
CSVEVESNQPQHF
TGCAGCGTTGAGGTAGAGAGCAATCAGCCCCAGCATTTT
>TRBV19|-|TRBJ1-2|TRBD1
CASIGTAIYGYTF
TGTGCCAGTATTGGGACAGCCATCTATGGCTACACCTTC
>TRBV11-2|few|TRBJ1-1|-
CASSLGQITEAFF
TGTGCCAGCAGCTTAGGTCAGATCACTGAAGCTTTCTTT
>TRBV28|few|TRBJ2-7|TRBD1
CASSGGQEYF
TGTGCCAGCAGTGGGGGACAGGAGTACTTC
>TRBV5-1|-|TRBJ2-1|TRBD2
CASSLVSGRYNEQFF
TGCGCCAGCAGCTTGGTTAGCGGGAGGTACAATGAGCAGTTCTTC
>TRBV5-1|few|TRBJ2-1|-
CASSPPGLSGGNEQFF
TGCGCCAGCAGCCCCCCGGGACTCTCCGGTGGAAATGAGCAGTTCTTC
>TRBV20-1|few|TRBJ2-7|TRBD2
CSARDMEASGRWNEQYF
TGCAGTGCTAGAGATATGGAAGCTAGCGGGAGGTGGAACGAGCAGTACTTC
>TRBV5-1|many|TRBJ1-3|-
CASRDRSSGNTIYF
TGCGCCAGCAGAGACCGGAGCTCTGGAAACACCATATATTTT
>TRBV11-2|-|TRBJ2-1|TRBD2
CASSLEGSGRGGEQFF
TGTGCCAGCAGCTTAGAGGGGAGCGGGAGGGGAGGTGAGCAGTTCTTC
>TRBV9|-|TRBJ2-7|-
CASTSRGFSYEQYF
TGTGCCAGCACCTCCCGGGGTTTCTCCTACGAGCAGTACTTC
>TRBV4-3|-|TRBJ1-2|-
CASSQATPQTGWVNYGYTF
TGCGCCAGCAGCCAAGCTACCCCACAAACAGGGTGGGTAAACTATGGCTACACCTTC
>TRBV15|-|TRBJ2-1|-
CATSTGGNEQFF
TGTGCGACCTCGACCGGGGGCAATGAGCAGTTCTTC
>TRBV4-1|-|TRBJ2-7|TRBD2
CASSQVLAEAYEQYF
TGCGCCAGCAGCCAAGTACTAGCGGAGGCCTACGAGCAGTACTTC
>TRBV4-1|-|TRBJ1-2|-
CASSQDPTSDGYTF
TGCGCCAGCAGCCAAGACCCAACCTCGGATGGCTACACCTTC
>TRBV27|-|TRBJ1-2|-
CASSSPAWGRYGYTF
TGTGCCAGCAGTTCCCCGGCGTGGGGGCGCTATGGCTACACCTTC
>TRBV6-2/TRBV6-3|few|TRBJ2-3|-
CASRNSLGRTDTQYF
TGTGCCAGCAGAAACTCGTTGGGCCGGACAGATACGCAGTATTTT
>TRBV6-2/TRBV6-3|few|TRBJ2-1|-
CASRLSGAKYNEQFF
TGTGCCAGCAGACTGTCCGGGGCGAAATACAATGAGCAGTTCTTC
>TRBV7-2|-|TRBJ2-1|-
CASSLYRDENEQFF
TGTGCCAGCAGCTTATACAGGGATGAAAATGAGCAGTTCTTC
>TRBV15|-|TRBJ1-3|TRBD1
CATSPRQGRLGNTIYF
TGTGCCACCAGCCCCCGACAGGGACGACTTGGAAACACCATATATTTT
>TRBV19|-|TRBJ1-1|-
CASSIWGTEAFF
TGTGCCAGTAGTATTTGGGGTACTGAAGCTTTCTTT
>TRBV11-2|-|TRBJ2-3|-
CASSLIAGYTDTQYF
TGTGCCAGCAGCTTAATTGCGGGGTACACAGATACGCAGTATTTT
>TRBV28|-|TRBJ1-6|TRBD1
CASSLPLTATGIRSPLHF
TGTGCCAGCAGTTTACCTCTTACGGCGACAGGGATAAGGTCACCCCTCCACTTT
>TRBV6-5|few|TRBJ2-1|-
CASSWGMSADSYNEQFF
TGTGCCAGCAGTTGGGGCATGAGCGCAGATTCCTACAATGAGCAGTTCTTC
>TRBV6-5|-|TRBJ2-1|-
CASSYSGGSGNEQFF
TGTGCCAGCAGTTACTCTGGGGGCTCGGGCAATGAGCAGTTCTTC
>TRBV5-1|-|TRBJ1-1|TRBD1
CASSYRTGASTEAFF
TGCGCCAGCAGCTACCGGACAGGGGCAAGCACTGAAGCTTTCTTT
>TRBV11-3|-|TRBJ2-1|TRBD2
CASSLGSASGIGEQFF
TGTGCCAGCAGCTTAGGGTCGGCTAGCGGGATCGGTGAGCAGTTCTTC
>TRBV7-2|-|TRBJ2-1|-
CASSLVLVYNEQFF
TGTGCCAGCAGCTTAGTCCTTGTATACAATGAGCAGTTCTTC
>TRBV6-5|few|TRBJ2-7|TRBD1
CASRLGTGGAYEQYF
TGTGCCAGCAGGCTCGGGACAGGGGGTGCCTACGAGCAGTACTTC
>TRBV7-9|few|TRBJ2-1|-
CASSYPGGTNHNEQFF
TGTGCCAGCAGCTACCCGGGCGGGACGAACCACAATGAGCAGTTCTTC
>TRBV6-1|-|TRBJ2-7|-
CASNWSGEQYF
TGTGCCAGCAACTGGAGCGGCGAGCAGTACTTC
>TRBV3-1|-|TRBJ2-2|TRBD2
CASSQPGLAGVRTGELFF
TGTGCCAGCAGCCAACCGGGACTAGCGGGAGTAAGGACCGGGGAGCTGTTTTTT
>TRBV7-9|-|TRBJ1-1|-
CASSPRGVTNTEAFF
TGTGCCAGCAGCCCCCGTGGGGTTACGAACACTGAAGCTTTCTTT
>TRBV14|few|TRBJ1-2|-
CASSQEVRGRYGYTF
TGTGCCAGCAGCCAAGAGGTGAGAGGAAGATATGGCTACACCTTC
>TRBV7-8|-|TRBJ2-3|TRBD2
CASSKALVAGGYSTDTQYF
TGTGCCAGCAGCAAGGCCCTGGTAGCGGGGGGGTATAGCACAGATACGCAGTATTTT
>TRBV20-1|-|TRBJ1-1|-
CSARDFKGLNTEAFF
TGCAGTGCTAGAGATTTTAAAGGGCTGAACACTGAAGCTTTCTTT
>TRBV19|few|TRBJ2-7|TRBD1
CASSDREPYEQYF
TGTGCCAGTAGCGACAGGGAACCTTACGAGCAGTACTTC
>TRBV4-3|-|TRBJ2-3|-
CASSQDKSTDTQYF
TGCGCCAGCAGCCAAGACAAGTCCACAGATACGCAGTATTTT
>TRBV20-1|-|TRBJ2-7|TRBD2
CSARDLAGVDYEQYF
TGCAGTGCTAGAGATCTAGCGGGAGTGGACTACGAGCAGTACTTC
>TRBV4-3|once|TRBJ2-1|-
CASSQDSSPYNEQFF
TGCGCCAGCAGCCAAGACAGTTCTCCCTACAATGAGCAGTTCTTC
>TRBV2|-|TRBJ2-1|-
CASTVLGGGSDEQFF
TGTGCCAGCACCGTGTTAGGGGGGGGTTCGGATGAGCAGTTCTTC
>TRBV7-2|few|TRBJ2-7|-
CASSPSRQSSYEQYF
TGTGCCAGCAGCCCGAGCCGGCAAAGCTCCTACGAGCAGTACTTC
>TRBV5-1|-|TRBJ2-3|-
CASSGSYGSTDTQYF
TGCGCCAGCAGCGGGTCGTACGGATCCACAGATACGCAGTATTTT
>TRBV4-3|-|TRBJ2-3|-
CASSQEGRFTDTQYF
TGCGCCAGCAGCCAAGAGGGCAGGTTCACAGATACGCAGTATTTT
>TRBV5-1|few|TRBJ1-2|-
CASSLEPESRGYTF
TGCGCCAGCAGCCTGGAGCCAGAGTCTAGGGGCTACACCTTC
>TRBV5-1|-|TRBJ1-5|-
CASSFGERNQPQHF
TGCGCCAGCAGCTTCGGGGAGCGCAATCAGCCCCAGCATTTT
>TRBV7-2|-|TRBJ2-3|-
CASSLAGRARDTQYF
TGTGCCAGCAGCTTAGCGGGCAGGGCCCGAGATACGCAGTATTTT
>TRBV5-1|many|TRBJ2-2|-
CASSLAGATGELFF
TGCGCCAGCAGCTTGGCGGGAGCCACCGGGGAGCTGTTTTTT
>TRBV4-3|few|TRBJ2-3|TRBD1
CASSHLRQGDTDTQYF
TGCGCCAGCAGCCATCTAAGACAGGGGGACACAGATACGCAGTATTTT
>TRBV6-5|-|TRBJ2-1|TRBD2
CASSYLTSGSRDEQFF
TGTGCCAGCAGTTACCTGACTAGCGGGAGCAGGGATGAGCAGTTCTTC
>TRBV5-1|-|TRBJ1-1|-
CASHLAVNTEAFF
TGCGCCAGCCATCTAGCGGTGAACACTGAAGCTTTCTTT
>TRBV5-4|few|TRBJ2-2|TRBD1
CASSSTGGPTGELFF
TGTGCCAGCAGCTCGACAGGGGGCCCCACCGGGGAGCTGTTTTTT
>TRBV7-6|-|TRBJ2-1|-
CASSQGDGNSYNEQFF
TGTGCCAGCAGCCAAGGGGACGGCAACTCCTACAATGAGCAGTTCTTC
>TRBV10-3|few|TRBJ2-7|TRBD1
CAISGTGAPYEQYF
TGTGCCATCAGCGGGACAGGGGCCCCCTACGAGCAGTACTTC
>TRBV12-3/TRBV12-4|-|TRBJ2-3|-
CASQESGSTDTQYF
TGTGCCAGCCAGGAGAGCGGGTCCACAGATACGCAGTATTTT
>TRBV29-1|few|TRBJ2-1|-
CSVDYRVHEQFF
TGCAGCGTTGATTACCGGGTCCATGAGCAGTTCTTC
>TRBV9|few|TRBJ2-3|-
CASSVEQLTDTQYF
TGTGCCAGCAGCGTCGAACAGCTCACAGATACGCAGTATTTT
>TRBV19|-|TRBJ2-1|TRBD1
CASSIQAQGASSSYNEQFF
TGTGCCAGTAGTATTCAGGCTCAGGGGGCTTCAAGCTCCTACAATGAGCAGTTCTTC
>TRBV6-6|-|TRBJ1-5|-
CAGGARNQPQHF
TGTGCTGGGGGGGCCCGCAATCAGCCCCAGCATTTT
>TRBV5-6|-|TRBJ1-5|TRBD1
CATESRDRENQPQHF
TGTGCCACCGAGTCCCGGGACAGGGAAAATCAGCCCCAGCATTTT